Here is one TCR beta chain with its context. The data were obtained in a study of PD-1 blockade in classical Hodgkin lymphoma. CDR1 and CDR2 from the germline V gene are SGHTA and FQGNSA. CDR3 length: 17 residues. V was clipped by 0 bases and J by 6 bases, with 18 bases between them. Repertoires were generated with immunoSEQ multiplex PCR, while TCRdb's copy carries only in-frame clones and drops some. The table includes 22,000 or so clones, roughly 87% detected once. Specified time point: newly diagnosed, previously untreated cHL patient sample. Magnetic negative selection purified CD4+ T cells from thawed PBMCs.

The chain couples TRBV7-2 to TRBJ2-4; weak D call: TRBD1 (5 bases). Sample: CD4+ T cells from blood. The sequence came from a human donor with classical Hodgkin lymphoma. The DNA for the CDR3 is TGTGCCAGCAGCTTAGCAAGGGGCCGTCTACTTTTAAACATTCAGTACTTC. Translation gives CASSLARGRLLLNIQYF. Full variable domain (remainder filled in from reference TRBV7-2 and TRBJ2-4): GAGVSQSPSNKVTEKGKDVELRCDPISGHTALYWYRQSLGQGLEFLIYFQGNSAPDKSGLPSDRFSAERTGGSVSTLTIQRTQQEDSAVYLCASSLARGRLLLNIQYFGAGTRLSVL.